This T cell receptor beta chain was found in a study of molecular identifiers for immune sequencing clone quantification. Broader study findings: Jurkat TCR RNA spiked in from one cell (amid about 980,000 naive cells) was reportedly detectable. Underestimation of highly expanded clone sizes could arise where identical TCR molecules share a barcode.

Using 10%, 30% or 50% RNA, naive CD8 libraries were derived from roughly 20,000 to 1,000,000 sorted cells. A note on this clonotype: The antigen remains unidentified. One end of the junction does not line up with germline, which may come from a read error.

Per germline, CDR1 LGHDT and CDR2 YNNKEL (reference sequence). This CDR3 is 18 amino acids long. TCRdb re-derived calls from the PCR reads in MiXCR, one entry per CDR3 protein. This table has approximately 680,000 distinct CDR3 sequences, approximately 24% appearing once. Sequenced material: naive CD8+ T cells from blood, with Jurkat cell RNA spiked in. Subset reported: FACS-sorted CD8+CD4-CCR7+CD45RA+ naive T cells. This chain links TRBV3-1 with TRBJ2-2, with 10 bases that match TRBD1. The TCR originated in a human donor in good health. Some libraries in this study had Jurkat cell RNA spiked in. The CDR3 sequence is CASSQDKGQGTNTGELVF. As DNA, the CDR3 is TGTGCCAGCAGCCAAGATAAGGGACAGGGGACTAACACCGGGGAGCTGGTTTTT.